This entry features one T cell receptor (beta chain) sequence. Its antigen is unidentified. Amplification of TCR beta CDR3 regions was performed using RNA transcripts as template. First-round RT-PCR targeting the TCR CDR3 was performed with the HTBI primer set. One entry per CDR3 protein, called by TCRdb with MiXCR from the multiplex PCR reads. The data show hundreds of thousands of distinct CDR3 sequences, roughly 15% seen once. Exclusion criteria comprised uncontrolled infection, other autoimmune disease, pregnancy or lactation. Germline V gene sequence: CDR1 LGHNA, CDR2 YSLEER. The CDR3 runs 14 residues. V lost 2 bases, J lost 4 bases, and 11 bases lay in between. This entry belongs to a study of T cells in Graves' hyperthyroidism and ophthalmopathy. Regarding the study as a whole: Most thyroid clonotypes with frequency above 0.001 were detected in blood. Stable hyperthyroidism was told apart from ophthalmopathy by a model built on 13 V-J features.

This rearrangement joins TRBV4-3 to TRBJ1-2, with D tentatively TRBD1 (6 bases). Sequencing was done on a sample of blood. The clonotype originates from a woman aged 50 to 60 with Graves' ophthalmopathy. Here the CDR3 DNA reads TGCGCCAGCAGCCAAACAACAGGGATCTATGGCTACACCTTC. Translated, it gives CASSQTTGIYGYTF.